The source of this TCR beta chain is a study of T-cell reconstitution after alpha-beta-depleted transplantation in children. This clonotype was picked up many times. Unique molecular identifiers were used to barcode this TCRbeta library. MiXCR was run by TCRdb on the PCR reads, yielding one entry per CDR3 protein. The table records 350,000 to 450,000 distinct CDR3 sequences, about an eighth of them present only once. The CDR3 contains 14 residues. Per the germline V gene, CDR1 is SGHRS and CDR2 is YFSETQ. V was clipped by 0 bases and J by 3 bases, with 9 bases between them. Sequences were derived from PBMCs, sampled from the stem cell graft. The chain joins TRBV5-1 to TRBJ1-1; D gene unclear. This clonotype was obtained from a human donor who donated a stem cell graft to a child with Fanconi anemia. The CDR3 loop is CASSLVPEYTEAFF. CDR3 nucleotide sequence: TGCGCCAGCAGCTTGGTCCCGGAGTACACTGAAGCTTTCTTT.